The 9 T cell receptor beta chains listed next were all sequenced from one sample in a study of identical twins. TCRdb used MiXCR to reprocess the 5' RACE reads, holding one entry per CDR3 protein. Of under 350,000 distinct CDR3 sequences in the sample, roughly 9.8% were seen once. The same data also contributed to another study, on yellow fever vaccine responses in identical twins.

Material: CD8+ T cells sorted from blood. The receptor source for this set is a woman under 30 in good health.

In its sample, this clonotype was seen many times. This chain links TRBV2 with TRBJ2-2, with 14 nucleotides matching TRBD2. The junction had 10 bases not matched to a gene; V was cut back by 10 bases and J by 6 bases. The CDR3 has 16 amino acids. Germline CDR1 SNHLY, CDR2 FYNNEI. CDR3 nucleotides: TGTGCCATACCGACTAGCGGGGGGGGTTCGTCCGGGGAGCTGTTTTTT. Its protein product is CAIPTSGGGSSGELFF.

This clonotype was recorded at least ten times. The gene calls are TRBV12-3 or TRBV12-4 and TRBJ2-7, with TRBD2 identical over 9 bases. This CDR3 contains 15 residues. V lost 6 bases to trimming and J lost 7 bases; unmatched junction nucleotides: 13. CDR3: CASSRVAGGPVEQYF. CDR3 coding DNA: TGTGCCAGCAGCCGCGTCGCGGGAGGGCCAGTTGAGCAGTACTTC.

This clonotype was counted ten times or more. The V and J genes are TRBV29-1 and TRBJ1-1; D call uncertain. The CDR3 runs to 14 residues. The germline gives CDR1 SQVTM, CDR2 ANQGSEA. The germline V and J ends were trimmed by 0 bases and 0 bases, with 8 bases remaining between them. The CDR3 nucleotides read TGCAGCGTTGAAGATCCGGGGATGAACACTGAAGCTTTCTTT. Its protein is CSVEDPGMNTEAFF.

The chain couples TRBV7-9 to TRBJ2-7; 9 bases are a match to TRBD1. V gave up 5 bases and J gave up 12 bases; unmatched junction bases: 20. CDR3 length equals 16 residues. Germline loops: CDR1 SEHNR, CDR2 FQNEAQ (reference sequence). The chain's CDR3 is CASSPLPGQGTVGWYF. CDR3 DNA sequence: TGTGCCAGCAGCCCACTACCGGGACAGGGAACGGTCGGGTGGTACTTC.

This clonotype has at least ten counts. The rearrangement links TRBV7-9 to TRBJ2-3, with D possibly TRBD2 on 5 matching bases. The V gene's germline CDR1 is SEHNR and CDR2 FQNEAQ (reference sequence). V was cut by 9 bases and J by 2 bases, with 15 bases left in between. This CDR3 spans 14 amino acids. In DNA form, the CDR3 reads TGTGCCAGTTTAGGACTGACGGACACAGATACGCAGTATTTT. Protein sequence: CASLGLTDTDTQYF.

This clonotype came up many times. V and J are TRBV6-2 or TRBV6-3 and TRBJ2-1, with 13 bases aligning to TRBD2. V shed 4 bases, J shed 4 bases, and the junction held 7 bases outside the gene matches. The CDR3 has 17 residues. Germline CDR1 and CDR2: MNHEY and SVGEGT. The CDR3 spells CASSFETSGRHYNEQFF. In DNA form, the CDR3 reads TGTGCCAGCAGTTTCGAGACTAGCGGGAGGCATTACAATGAGCAGTTCTTC.

This clonotype occurred many times. One end of the junction does not line up with germline, which may come from a read error. The chain uses TRBV5-6 and TRBJ2-3; D tentatively fits TRBD1 or TRBD2 (5 bases each). CDR1 and CDR2 (germline): SGHDT, YYEEEE. The CDR3 covers 12 residues. CDR3 amino acids: CASRLGVDTQYF. In DNA form, the CDR3 reads TGTGCCAGCAGGTTGGGGGTAGATACGCAGTATTTT.

This rearrangement joins TRBV6-1 to TRBJ1-5, with D hard to call. V was trimmed by 6 bases and J by 5 bases, leaving 11 bases between them. CDR1 is MNHNS, CDR2 SASEGT, per germline. The length of the CDR3 is 13 residues. CDR3: CASSPSSYQPQHF. The CDR3 nucleotides are TGTGCCAGCAGCCCTTCCAGTTATCAGCCCCAGCATTTT.

In its sample, this clonotype was seen many times. This chain uses TRBV4-1 with TRBJ2-5; a possible D gene is TRBD1 (5 bases). Germline lookup yields CDR1 MGHRA and CDR2 YSYEKL. V lost 3 bases and J 5 bases, leaving 13 bases between the germline ends. This CDR3 is built from 14 residues. The CDR3 DNA reads TGCGCCAGCAGCCACCCAGGGTTTGCGGAGACCCAGTACTTC. This gives the protein CASSHPGFAETQYF.